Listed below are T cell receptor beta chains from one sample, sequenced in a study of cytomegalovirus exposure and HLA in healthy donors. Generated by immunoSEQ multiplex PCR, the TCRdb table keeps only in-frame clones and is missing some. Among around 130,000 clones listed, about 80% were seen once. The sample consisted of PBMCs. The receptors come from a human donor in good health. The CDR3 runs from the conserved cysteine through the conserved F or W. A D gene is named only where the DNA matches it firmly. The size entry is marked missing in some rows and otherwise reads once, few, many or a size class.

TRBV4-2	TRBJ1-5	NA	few	CASSQETGTQPQHF	TGTGCCAGCAGCCAGGAAACAGGGACTCAGCCCCAGCATTTT
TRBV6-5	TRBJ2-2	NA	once	CASSYRGSAGELFF	TGTGCCAGCAGTTACCGGGGGAGCGCCGGGGAGCTGTTTTTT
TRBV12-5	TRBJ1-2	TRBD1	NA	CASGLVIGQANYGYTF	TGTGCTAGTGGTTTGGTAATTGGACAGGCAAACTATGGCTACACCTTC
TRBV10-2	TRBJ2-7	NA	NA	CASSESTLSSSYEQYF	TGCGCCAGCAGTGAGTCGACTCTCAGCAGCTCCTACGAGCAGTACTTC
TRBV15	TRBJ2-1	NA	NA	CATSRDNNRDEQFF	TGTGCCACCAGCAGAGACAACAACAGGGACGAGCAGTTCTTC
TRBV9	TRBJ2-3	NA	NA	CASSVGSSEDTQYF	TGTGCCAGCAGCGTAGGTAGCAGCGAGGATACGCAGTATTTT
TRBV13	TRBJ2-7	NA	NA	CASSYRDLYEQYF	TGTGCCAGCAGCTACAGGGATCTCTACGAGCAGTACTTC
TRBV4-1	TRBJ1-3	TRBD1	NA	CASSQDLSGTGKNTIYF	TGCGCCAGCAGCCAAGACCTATCCGGGACAGGGAAAAACACCATATATTTT
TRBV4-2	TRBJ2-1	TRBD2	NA	CASSQEGVAGGDNEQFF	TGTGCCAGCAGCCAAGAAGGGGTCGCGGGGGGAGACAATGAGCAGTTCTTC
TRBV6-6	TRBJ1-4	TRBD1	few	CASSSGQGNNEKLFF	TGTGCCAGCAGTTCCGGACAGGGCAATAATGAAAAACTGTTTTTT
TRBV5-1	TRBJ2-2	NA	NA	CASNLGNVDTGELFF	TGCGCCAGCAATCTGGGCAATGTGGACACCGGGGAGCTGTTTTTT
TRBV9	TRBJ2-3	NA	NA	CASSVRAAASTDTQYF	TGTGCCAGCAGCGTAAGGGCAGCGGCAAGCACAGATACGCAGTATTTT
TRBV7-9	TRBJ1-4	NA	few	CASRRLSLYEKLFF	TGTGCCAGCAGGAGGTTGTCCCTGTATGAAAAACTGTTTTTT
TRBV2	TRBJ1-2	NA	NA	CASSDTRRGGHGYTF	TGTGCCAGCAGTGATACCCGGAGGGGAGGACATGGCTACACCTTC
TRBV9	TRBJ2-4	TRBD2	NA	CASSAGSGGGDIQYF	TGTGCCAGCAGCGCGGGGTCGGGGGGAGGAGACATTCAGTACTTC
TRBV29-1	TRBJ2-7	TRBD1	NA	CSVDLDYGTGVSYEQYF	TGCAGCGTTGATCTGGATTACGGGACAGGTGTCTCCTACGAGCAGTACTTC
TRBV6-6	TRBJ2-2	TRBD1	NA	CASRTGFTGELFF	TGTGCCAGCAGGACAGGGTTCACCGGGGAGCTGTTTTTT
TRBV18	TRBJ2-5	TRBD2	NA	CASSGLAGGQETQYF	TGTGCCAGCTCGGGACTAGCGGGCGGCCAAGAGACCCAGTACTTC
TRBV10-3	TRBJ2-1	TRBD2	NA	CAITPGTSAYNEQFF	TGTGCCATCACCCCCGGGACTAGCGCGTACAATGAGCAGTTCTTC
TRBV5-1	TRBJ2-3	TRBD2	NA	CASSLSALTSGVGDTQYF	TGCGCCAGCAGCCTCAGCGCCCTTACTAGCGGGGTCGGGGATACGCAGTATTTT
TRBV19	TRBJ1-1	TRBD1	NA	CASRTGDGYTEAFF	TGTGCCAGTCGGACAGGGGATGGGTACACTGAAGCTTTCTTT
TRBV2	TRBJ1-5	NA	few	CASSEVAQPQHF	TGTGCCAGCAGTGAAGTGGCTCAGCCCCAGCATTTT
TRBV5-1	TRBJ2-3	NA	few	CASSSWTNTDTQYF	TGCGCCAGCAGCTCCTGGACTAACACAGATACGCAGTATTTT
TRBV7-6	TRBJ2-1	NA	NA	CASSSRNEQFF	TGTGCCAGCAGCTCTAGGAATGAGCAGTTCTTC
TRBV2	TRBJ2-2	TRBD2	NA	CASSVTSGGLGELFF	TGTGCCAGCAGTGTGACTAGCGGGGGGCTCGGGGAGCTGTTTTTT
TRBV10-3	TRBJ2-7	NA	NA	CAISELSGTKEEQYF	TGTGCCATCAGTGAGTTGTCCGGGACAAAAGAGGAACAGTACTTC
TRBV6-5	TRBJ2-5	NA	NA	CASNGGGYQETQYF	TGTGCCAGCAATGGAGGGGGCTACCAAGAGACCCAGTACTTC
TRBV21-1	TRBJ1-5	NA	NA	CASSKTPGVGNQPQHF	TGTGCCAGCAGCAAGACCCCGGGGGTAGGTAATCAGCCCCAGCATTTT
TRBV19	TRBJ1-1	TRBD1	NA	CASSFGTGEGVRTEAFF	TGTGCCAGTAGTTTCGGGACAGGGGAGGGAGTTCGCACTGAAGCTTTCTTT
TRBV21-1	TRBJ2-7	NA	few	CASSKARRGQEQYF	TGTGCCAGCAGCAAAGCGCGTAGGGGGCAGGAGCAGTACTTC
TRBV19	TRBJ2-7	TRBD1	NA	CASSTYSGQGHEQYF	TGTGCCAGTAGTACCTATTCCGGACAGGGCCACGAGCAGTACTTC
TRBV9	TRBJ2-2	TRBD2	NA	CASSVGTSNGELFF	TGTGCCAGCAGCGTAGGGACTAGCAACGGGGAGCTGTTTTTT
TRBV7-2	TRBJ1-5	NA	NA	CASSPQDFDVQPQHF	TGTGCCAGCAGCCCCCAGGATTTCGACGTACAGCCCCAGCATTTT
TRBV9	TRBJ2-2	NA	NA	CASSEGKGGWLTNTGELFF	TGTGCCAGCAGCGAGGGGAAGGGTGGGTGGTTGACGAACACCGGGGAGCTGTTTTTT
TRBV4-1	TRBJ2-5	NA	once	CASSQVEYQETQYF	TGCGCCAGCAGCCAAGTTGAGTACCAAGAGACCCAGTACTTC
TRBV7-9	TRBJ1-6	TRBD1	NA	CASRWDRGNSPLHF	TGTGCCAGCAGATGGGACAGAGGAAATTCACCCCTCCACTTT